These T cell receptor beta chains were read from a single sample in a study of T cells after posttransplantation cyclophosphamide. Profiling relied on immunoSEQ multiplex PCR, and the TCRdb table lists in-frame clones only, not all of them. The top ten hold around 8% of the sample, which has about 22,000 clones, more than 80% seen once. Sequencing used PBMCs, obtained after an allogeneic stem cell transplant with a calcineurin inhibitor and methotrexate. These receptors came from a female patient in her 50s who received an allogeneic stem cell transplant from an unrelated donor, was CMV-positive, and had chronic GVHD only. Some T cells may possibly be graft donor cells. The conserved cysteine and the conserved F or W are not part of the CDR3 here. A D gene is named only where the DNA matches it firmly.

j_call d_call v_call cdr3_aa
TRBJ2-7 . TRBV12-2 ASRLIFLSWEEQY
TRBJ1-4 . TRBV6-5 ASSLRRSNEKLF
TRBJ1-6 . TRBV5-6 ASSLDSGVFSPLH
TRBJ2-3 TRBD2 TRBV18 ASSPLRTSGRETDTQY
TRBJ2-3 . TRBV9 ASSLREDTQY
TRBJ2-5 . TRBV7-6 ASSTYPRLQETQY
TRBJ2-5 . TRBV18 ASSPLSGMFKEQY
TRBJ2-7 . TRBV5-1 ASSLAPRAHLSYEQY
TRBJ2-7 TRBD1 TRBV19 ASSIGTGTGEQY
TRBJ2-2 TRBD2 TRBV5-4 ASSAWTSGKSGELF
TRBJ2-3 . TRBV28 ASRAAGASTDTQY
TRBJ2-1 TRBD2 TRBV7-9 ASSARDYSNEQF
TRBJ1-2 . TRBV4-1 ASSQDTGSSYGYT
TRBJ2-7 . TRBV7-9 ASSPVENYEQY
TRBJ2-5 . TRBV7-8 ASSLNQVETQY
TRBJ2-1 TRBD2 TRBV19 ASSIGPLAGGSPSIYEQF
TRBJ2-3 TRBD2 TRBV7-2 ASSLGASGGMDTQY
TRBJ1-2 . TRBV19 ASSIWESPWGYT
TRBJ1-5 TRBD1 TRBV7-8 ASSLGRGTGGRGRNQPQH
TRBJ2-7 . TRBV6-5 ASSYNPRRRMDEQY
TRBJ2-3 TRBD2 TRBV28 ASSVPGTSGRRDTQY
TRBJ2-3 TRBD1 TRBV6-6 ASSSERDRADTQY
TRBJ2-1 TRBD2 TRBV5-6 ASSWGLAPSSYNEQF
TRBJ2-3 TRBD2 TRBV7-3 ASSLMTSGSTDTQY
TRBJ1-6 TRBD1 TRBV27 ASSPSAGTGPSPLH
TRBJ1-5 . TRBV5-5 ASSPIGGALDQPQH
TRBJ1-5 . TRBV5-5 ASSSVRVEGQPQH
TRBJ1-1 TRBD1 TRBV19 ASSIVGQGYRMGEAF
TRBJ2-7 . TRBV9 ASSVVPRGSYEQY
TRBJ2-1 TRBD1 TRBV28 ASSPTGVYTRYNEQF
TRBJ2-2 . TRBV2 ASSAREPGELF
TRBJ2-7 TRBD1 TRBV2 ASSEVGQGDNYEQY
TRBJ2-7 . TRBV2 ASSTTDSYEQY
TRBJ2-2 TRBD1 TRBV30 AWSEGQPTGELF
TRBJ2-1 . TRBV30 AWSVGAGPYNEQF
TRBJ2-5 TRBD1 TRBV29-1 SVAPQGVPETQY
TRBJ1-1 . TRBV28 ASSGGYEAF
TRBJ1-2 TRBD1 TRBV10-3 AIGLPGQRRNYGYT
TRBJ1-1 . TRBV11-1 ASSSYRGANTEAF
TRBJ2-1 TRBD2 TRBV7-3 ASSRRGSGINYNEQF
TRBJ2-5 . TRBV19 ASSISQDRGETQY
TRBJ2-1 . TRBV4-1 ASSHSYEQF
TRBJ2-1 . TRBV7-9 ASSTTLGGTLYNEQF
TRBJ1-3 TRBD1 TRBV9 ASSPRQGVSGNTIY
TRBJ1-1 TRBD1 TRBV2 ASTGTGEAF
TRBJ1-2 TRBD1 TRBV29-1 SVEWGQGNYGYT
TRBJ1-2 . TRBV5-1 ASSLRRGGGHYGYT
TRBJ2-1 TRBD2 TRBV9 ASSVRTSLSEQF
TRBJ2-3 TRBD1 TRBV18 ASSLTGQQSTDTQY
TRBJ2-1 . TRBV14 ASSKWSNEQF
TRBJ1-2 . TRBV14 ASSQEQIGGYT
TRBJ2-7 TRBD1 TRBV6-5 ASRGQGTYEQY
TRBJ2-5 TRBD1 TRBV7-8 ASQIRGRRETQY
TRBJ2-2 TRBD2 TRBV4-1 ASSRQTSGSPNTGELF
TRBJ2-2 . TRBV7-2 ASSLSHNTGELF
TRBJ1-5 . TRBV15 ATSRGIAGPGQPQH
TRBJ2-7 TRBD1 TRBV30 AWSVGTVGQY
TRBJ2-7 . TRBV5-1 ASSLMAEEGEQY